This T cell receptor beta chain was captured by sequencing in a study of yellow fever vaccine responses in identical twins. Overall study results and limits: Twin vaccine T cell responses reportedly seemed partly convergent, partly personalized.

Worth noting for this clonotype: Its specificity is unknown.

A single record per CDR3 protein comes from TCRdb applying MiXCR to the RT-PCR reads. The sample yields roughly 3,600 distinct CDR3 sequences, about 86% seen once. Germline V gene data show CDR1 as SGHAT and CDR2 as FQNNGV. CDR3 length: 18 residues. With 1 base removed from V and 0 bases from J, the gap between germline ends came to 17 bases. This specimen was T cells from blood (PBMCs), unsorted or a sorted subset (not recorded which), taken before or after yellow fever vaccination (not recorded which). The clonotype was recovered from a woman aged 18-30 years who received the yellow fever vaccine. The rearrangement uses TRBV11-2 and TRBJ2-3; D uncertain. The CDR3 reads CASSLGGARSISTDTQYF. The CDR3 DNA sequence: TGTGCCAGCAGCTTAGGCGGAGCCCGTTCTATCAGCACAGATACGCAGTATTTT.